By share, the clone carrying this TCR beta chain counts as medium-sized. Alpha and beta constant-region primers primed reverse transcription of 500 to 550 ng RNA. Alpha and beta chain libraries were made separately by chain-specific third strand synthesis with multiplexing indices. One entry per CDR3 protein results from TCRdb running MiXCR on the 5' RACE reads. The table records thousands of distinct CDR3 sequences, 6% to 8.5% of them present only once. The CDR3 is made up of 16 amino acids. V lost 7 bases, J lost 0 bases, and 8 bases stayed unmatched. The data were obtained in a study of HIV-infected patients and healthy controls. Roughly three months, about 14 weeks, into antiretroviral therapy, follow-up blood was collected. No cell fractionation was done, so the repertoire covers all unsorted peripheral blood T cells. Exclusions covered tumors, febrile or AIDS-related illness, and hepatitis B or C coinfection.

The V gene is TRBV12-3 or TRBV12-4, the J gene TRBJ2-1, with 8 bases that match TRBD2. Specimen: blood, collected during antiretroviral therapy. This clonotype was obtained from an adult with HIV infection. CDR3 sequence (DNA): TGTGCCAGCATCAACTTAGCGGGGAGCTCCTACAATGAGCAGTTCTTC. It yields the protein CASINLAGSSYNEQFF.